This TCR beta chain was retrieved from a study of preoperative IRX-2 immunotherapy in early breast cancer. Stated treatment: preoperative locoregional IRX-2 cytokine immunotherapy. Patients received preoperative, locoregional IRX-2 cytokine immunotherapy in a phase Ib study. The V gene end was trimmed by 1 base and the J gene end by 1 base; junction bases not matched to a gene: 2. Germline lookup yields CDR1 SGHNT and CDR2 YENEEA. The CDR3 totals 15 residues. The table came from immunoSEQ multiplex PCR; TCRdb's copy has only in-frame clones and leaves some out. This table has tens of thousands of clones, about nine tenths appearing once.

V gene TRBV11-3 combines with J gene TRBJ2-3, with 7 bases matching TRBD1. This receptor was identified in a human donor with breast cancer. The sample consisted of tumor tissue, taken after IRX-2 immunotherapy. The DNA of the CDR3 is TGTGCCAGCAGCTTAGTTGGGACAGGCACAGATACGCAGTATTTT. As protein: CASSLVGTGTDTQYF.